Sequencing of this TCR beta chain was carried out in a study of blood T cell repertoires in COVID-19. Overall study context: Samples of COVID-19 (acute and convalescent) were obtained from the United States, Italy and Spain. PBMCs, B-cell-depleted T cells, or T cells were the source of the cDNA or gDNA that made up the material.

In terms of age and location, participants ranged from about 18 to 95 years and lived in about two dozen US areas. The CDR3 runs 14 residues. The V and J ends lost 4 bases and 8 bases respectively, with 13 bases between them. The V gene's germline CDR1 is SGHNT and CDR2 YYREEE (reference sequence). Original processing notes: Reference gene primer amplification gave nucleated cell count estimates. Clones were sequenced by immunoSEQ multiplex PCR, and TCRdb holds only the in-frame ones, with some missing. Clone size and V and J calls were adopted from that table, with D and trimming inferred from the DNA. The sample lists 400,000 or so clones, approximately 86% occurring once. This clone was observed a few times.

The sequencing sample was made of PBMCs or T cells enriched from blood (not recorded which). This chain joins TRBV5-4 and TRBJ1-6, with D possibly matching TRBD1 (5 bases). The receptor was isolated from a woman aged 40-49 years with acute COVID-19. CDR3: CASSPGPGDSPLHF. CDR3 bases: TGTGCCAGCAGCCCCGGCCCGGGGGATTCACCCCTCCACTTT.